This entry is about one TCR beta chain. Its antigen is unknown. The sample belongs to a study of CD8+CD57+ T cells in acquired aplastic anemia. The wider study: 3 to 4 ug was the average amount of DNA from sorted CD4+ and CD8+ cells.

The CDR3 runs to 17 residues. The ends lost 0 bases at V and 5 bases at J; junction bases unmatched: 8. CDR1 SGHRS and CDR2 YFSETQ come from the germline V gene. Study-wide points: Patients showed no significant difference from controls in CD8+ Simpson's diversity. About 30 CD8+ CDR3 sequences occurred in both the patients and the controls.

Researchers used genomic DNA as the template to profile TCR beta VDJ and CDR3. TCRdb fed the reads into MiXCR, producing one record per CDR3 protein. The sample contains 300,000 or so distinct CDR3 sequences, roughly 50% of which appear only once. The sequence was collected from a human donor with severe aplastic anemia or a healthy control (not recorded which). Sequencing used sorted CD4+, CD8+, or CD8+CD57+ T cells (not recorded which) from PBMCs. The chain combines TRBV5-1 with TRBJ2-5; TRBD2 aligns across 12 bases. The CDR3 nucleotides are TGCGCCAGCAGCTTGGAGGCTAGCGGGGGGGTTTGGGAGACCCAGTACTTC. Its translation is CASSLEASGGVWETQYF.